This TCR beta chain was recovered during a study of OX40 agonist ivuxolimab in advanced cancers. This clone appeared once. The V gene end was trimmed by 1 base and the J gene end by 7 bases; junction bases not matched to a gene: 1. The CDR3 covers 13 residues. Germline V gives CDR1 LGHNA, CDR2 YNFKEQ. Autoimmune disease history or systemic immunosuppression led to patients being barred. Method: immunoSEQ multiplex PCR; TCRdb's copy keeps in-frame clones and lacks some. The sample has some 62,000 clones, around 79% seen once; the top ten hold 9.5% to 13%. The rearrangement joins TRBV4-2 to TRBJ1-2, with TRBD1 matching over 9 bases. The source material was CD4+ or CD8+ T cells sorted from blood, sampled in a trial of the OX40 agonist ivuxolimab. The sequence was obtained from an adult with an advanced solid tumor such as melanoma, head and neck, liver or kidney cancer. CDR3 sequence reads: CASSQVTGGGYTF. In DNA, the CDR3 is TGTGCCAGCAGCCAAGTGACAGGGGGTGGCTACACCTTC.